The 15 T cell receptor beta chains below all came from one sample that was sequenced in a study of T cell responses to AZD1222 COVID-19 vaccine. Using immunoSEQ multiplex PCR, the repertoire was profiled, and TCRdb retains in-frame clones only, with some absent. The table has about 110,000 clones, 87% seen once. The sequencing used peripheral blood, collected on day 0 of AZD1222 vaccination. The origin of the receptors is an adult in good health.

The genes are TRBV7-2 and TRBJ2-3, with 7 bases lining up with TRBD1. The V gene's germline CDR1 is SGHTA and CDR2 FQGNSA. This CDR3 is 17 amino acids long. Trimming cost V 5 bases and J 2 bases; bases outside gene matches: 13. The CDR3: CASSQPTGRVNTDTQYF. The CDR3 bases are TGTGCCAGCAGCCAGCCGACAGGGCGCGTAAACACAGATACGCAGTATTTT.

The rearrangement joins TRBV9 to TRBJ2-4, with D unresolved. The CDR3 has 15 residues. V lost 4 bases, J lost 10 bases, and 21 bases lay in between. Germline V gene lookup returns CDR1 SGDLS and CDR2 YYNGEE. The CDR3, as DNA: TGTGCCAGCAGCACCAGCCCCCAGGTGTTAGATATTCAGTACTTC. Translated, it gives CASSTSPQVLDIQYF. Full variable domain (remainder filled in from reference TRBV9 and TRBJ2-4): DSGVTQTPKHLITATGQRVTLRCSPRSGDLSVYWYQQSLDQGLQFLIQYYNGEERAKGNILERFSAQQFPDLHSELNLSSLELGDSALYFCASSTSPQVLDIQYFGAGTRLSVL.

The V gene is TRBV9, the J gene TRBJ1-2, with D unresolved. The V gene lost 0 bases and the J gene lost 8 bases, with 14 bases spanning the gap. The CDR3 totals 14 residues. Germline V gene sequence: CDR1 SGDLS, CDR2 YYNGEE. CDR3 sequence reads: CASSVGGASRGYTF. The CDR3 DNA follows: TGTGCCAGCAGCGTAGGGGGAGCCTCGAGGGGCTACACCTTC.

The chain is built from TRBV7-9 and TRBJ1-1, with TRBD1 identical over 8 bases. This CDR3 has 14 residues. Germline CDR1 SEHNR, CDR2 FQNEAQ (reference sequence). Unmatched junction bases numbered 6, after V lost 5 bases and J lost 4 bases. The CDR3 sequence: CASSPDRGFTEAFF. CDR3 sequence (DNA): TGTGCCAGCAGCCCAGACAGGGGTTTCACTGAAGCTTTCTTT.

V usage is TRBV28 and J usage is TRBJ2-1; D is possibly TRBD1 or TRBD2 (6 bases each). CDR1 and CDR2 (germline): MDHEN, SYDVKM. V was shortened by 6 bases and J by 7 bases, with 16 bases between the two germline ends. The CDR3 covers 14 residues. CDR3 coding DNA: TGTGCCAGCAGCATACCCGGGGGCCGGAATGAGCAGTTCTTC. This encodes CASSIPGGRNEQFF.

The genes are TRBV4-2 and TRBJ1-3; D is unresolved. Germline V CDR1 and CDR2: LGHNA, YNFKEQ. The CDR3 has 13 amino acids. The V and J ends lost 10 bases and 0 bases respectively, with 10 bases between them. CDR3 coding DNA: TGTGCCATCCGCGATATCTCTGGAAACACCATATATTTT. Its translation is CAIRDISGNTIYF.

The chain carries TRBV4-1 and TRBJ2-7; 10 bases are shared with TRBD1. Germline V gene data show CDR1 as MGHRA and CDR2 as YSYEKL. This CDR3 spans 14 amino acids. Trimming removed 6 bases from V and 4 bases from J; junction bases left unmatched: 6. CDR3 sequence (DNA): TGCGCCAGCAGGGTCCCGGGACAGGGGTACGAGCAGTACTTC. Translation gives CASRVPGQGYEQYF.

In the case of this clone: A junction boundary mismatches the germline segment, possibly from a read error. The genes are TRBV5-4 and TRBJ2-3; 12 bases are a match to TRBD2. CDR3 length: 17 residues. Germline CDR1 reads SGHNT; CDR2 reads YYREEE (reference sequence). CDR3 DNA sequence: TGTGCCCGCAGCTCGGGGGCCCTAGCGGGGGGGACTAGGACGCAGTATTTT. This encodes CARSSGALAGGTRTQYF.

The gene calls are TRBV7-9 and TRBJ1-2; D not resolved. With 1 base removed from V and 3 bases from J, the gap between germline ends came to 15 bases. This CDR3 has 16 residues. The germline V gene has CDR1 SEHNR and CDR2 FQNEAQ (reference sequence). The chain's CDR3 is CASSLGVGVTDYGYTF. For the CDR3, the DNA is TGTGCCAGCAGCTTAGGGGTAGGAGTGACGGACTATGGCTACACCTTC.

The rearrangement joins TRBV6-5 to TRBJ1-5; D is ambiguous. The CDR3 has 14 residues. V lost 2 bases, J lost 5 bases, and 10 bases lay in between. Germline CDR1 reads MNHEY; CDR2 reads SVGAGI. CDR3 bases: TGTGCCAGCAGTTACGGAAGGGAGGATCAGCCCCAGCATTTT. Amino acids: CASSYGREDQPQHF.

V usage is TRBV5-6 and J usage is TRBJ1-2; D is undetermined. Deletions cut 5 bases from V and 0 bases from J, with 11 bases between. Germline V gives CDR1 SGHDT, CDR2 YYEEEE. CDR3 length equals 14 residues. The CDR3 loop reads CASSPPGPNYGYTF. The CDR3 nucleotides are TGTGCCAGCAGTCCGCCGGGTCCTAACTATGGCTACACCTTC.

This clone was counted once. The chain links TRBV7-2 to TRBJ1-4, with D unclear. The germline V and J ends were trimmed by 5 bases and 0 bases, with 10 bases remaining between them. The CDR3 length is 15 residues. Per the germline V gene, CDR1 is SGHTA and CDR2 is FQGNSA. This CDR3 reads CASSPQVTTNEKLFF. The CDR3 region has the DNA TGTGCCAGCAGCCCCCAGGTTACAACTAATGAAAAACTGTTTTTT.

CDR3 in amino acids: CAIKVRALGLNEQFF. CDR3 coding DNA: TGTGCCATCAAGGTTCGGGCATTGGGTCTTAATGAGCAGTTCTTC. V usage is TRBV2 and J usage is TRBJ2-1; no clear D gene. Trimming pared 10 bases from V and 7 bases from J, leaving 23 bases between. The CDR3 contains 15 residues. The germline V gene has CDR1 SNHLY and CDR2 FYNNEI.

The chain recombines TRBV29-1 with TRBJ2-1, with a possible D match to TRBD2 (5 bases). V was clipped by 5 bases and J by 5 bases, with 16 bases between them. Germline CDR1 is SQVTM and CDR2 is ANQGSEA. This CDR3 has 14 amino acids. DNA of the CDR3: TGCAGCGTTCGAGACCACGCGAGGGACAATGAGCAGTTCTTC. It codes for CSVRDHARDNEQFF.

This clone was detected only a few times. This sequence joins TRBV7-9 and TRBJ2-7; D is uncertain. Germline CDR1 SEHNR, CDR2 FQNEAQ (reference sequence). Deletions cut 8 bases from V and 4 bases from J, with 15 bases between. This CDR3 contains 13 residues. CDR3 nucleotides: TGTGCCAGCGGAAGTCAGTCCAAATACGAGCAGTACTTC. Translated: CASGSQSKYEQYF. The full variable domain, rest sourced from reference TRBV7-9 and TRBJ2-7, is DTGVSQNPRHKITKRGQNVTFRCDPISEHNRLYWYRQTLGQGPEFLTYFQNEAQLEKSRLLSDRFSAERPKGSFSTLEIQRTEQGDSAMYLCASGSQSKYEQYFGPGTRLTVT.